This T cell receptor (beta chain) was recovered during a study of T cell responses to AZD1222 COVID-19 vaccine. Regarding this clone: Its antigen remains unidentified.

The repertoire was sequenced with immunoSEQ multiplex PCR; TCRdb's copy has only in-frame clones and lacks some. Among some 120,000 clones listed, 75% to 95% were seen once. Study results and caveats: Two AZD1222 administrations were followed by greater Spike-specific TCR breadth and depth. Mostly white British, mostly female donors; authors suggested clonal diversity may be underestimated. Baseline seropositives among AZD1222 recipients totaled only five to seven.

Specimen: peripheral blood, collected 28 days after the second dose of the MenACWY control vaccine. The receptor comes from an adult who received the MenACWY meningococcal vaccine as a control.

CDR3 DNA sequence: TGTGCCAGCAGCTTGGCCCCAGCGGAGAACACAGATACGCAGTATTTT. Its translation is CASSLAPAENTDTQYF. The chain uses TRBV5-4 and TRBJ2-3; D perhaps matches TRBD2 (5 bases). The germline gives CDR1 SGHNT, CDR2 YYREEE (reference sequence). V was trimmed by 0 bases and J by 2 bases, leaving 13 bases between them. CDR3 size: 16 residues.